The next 19 T cell receptor beta chains were all read from a single sample in a study of identical twins. Using its own MiXCR run on the 5' RACE reads, TCRdb lists one record per CDR3 protein. The data hold 450,000 to 600,000 distinct CDR3 sequences, with about 20% observed a single time. These data were also filed under a second study, of yellow fever vaccine responses in identical twins.

The sample taken for sequencing was CD4+ T cells sorted from blood. The receptors were gathered from a woman aged 18 to 35 in good health.

The CDR3 nucleotides read TGCAGTGCTAGAGACCAAAACAGGGATTTTAATGGCTACACCTTC. As protein: CSARDQNRDFNGYTF. The chain uses TRBV20-1 and TRBJ1-2, with a weak D call TRBD1 (6 bases). Between the trimmed V and J ends, which lost 0 bases and 6 bases, there was a span of 17 bases. The germline CDR1 and CDR2 sequences are DFQATT and SNEGSKA (reference sequence). The CDR3 has 15 amino acids.

This sequence joins TRBV6-1 and TRBJ2-2, with 9 bases aligning to TRBD2. CDR1 is MNHNS and CDR2 is SASEGT in the germline V gene. The CDR3 loop spans 16 amino acids. J lost 3 bases, V lost 5 bases, and 7 bases had no gene match. As DNA, the CDR3 is TGTGCCAGCAGTCGCGGGACTAGCCGAGACACCGGGGAGCTGTTTTTT. This encodes CASSRGTSRDTGELFF.

This clonotype showed up just a few times. V and J are TRBV9 and TRBJ2-7, with D possibly being TRBD2 (6 bases). The CDR3 is made up of 15 amino acids. Per the germline V gene, CDR1 is SGDLS and CDR2 is YYNGEE. V lost 5 bases to trimming and J lost 2 bases, with 17 bases between them. CDR3 protein: CASSPRRAATYEQYF. CDR3 nucleotides: TGTGCCAGCAGTCCTAGGAGGGCGGCTACCTACGAGCAGTACTTC.

Only one count was recorded for this clonotype. J is TRBJ2-1 and V is TRBV5-5, with 9 nucleotides matching TRBD1. Germline-derived CDR1 and CDR2 are SGHKS and YYEKEE (reference sequence). V lost 3 bases and J lost 8; bases outside the gene matches: 9. The CDR3 runs to 15 residues. The CDR3 region has the DNA TGTGCCAGCAGCTCCGGGACAGGGTTCGTCCATGAGCAGTTCTTC. It is translated as CASSSGTGFVHEQFF. The full variable domain, completed using reference TRBV5-5 and TRBJ2-1, is DAGVTQSPTHLIKTRGQQVTLRCSPISGHKSVSWYQQVLGQGPQFIFQYYEKEERGRGNFPDRFSARQFPNYSSELNVNALLLGDSALYLCASSSGTGFVHEQFFGPGTRLTVL.

The chain uses TRBV19 and TRBJ2-1; 8 bases match TRBD2. This CDR3 is built from 16 residues. J was trimmed by 1 base and V by 0 bases; bases with no gene match: 2. Germline V CDR1 and CDR2: LNHDA, SQIVND (reference sequence). The CDR3 region is CASSIDRGGSYNEQFF. The CDR3, as DNA: TGTGCCAGTAGTATAGATCGGGGGGGTTCCTACAATGAGCAGTTCTTC.

The chain carries TRBV4-1 and TRBJ1-1, with D possibly TRBD1 on 6 matching bases. The CDR3 has 15 residues. Deletions cut 3 bases from V and 0 bases from J, with 11 bases between. Germline CDR1 MGHRA, CDR2 YSYEKL. Written as DNA, the CDR3 is TGCGCCAGCAGCCAGAACCGACAGGTGAACACTGAAGCTTTCTTT. It codes for CASSQNRQVNTEAFF.

The CDR3 sequence is CSARAGNAGLWGADTQYF. The DNA of the CDR3 is TGCAGTGCTAGAGCCGGGAATGCAGGGCTGTGGGGGGCCGATACGCAGTATTTT. This sequence joins TRBV20-1 and TRBJ2-3; D might be TRBD1 or TRBD2, each matching 6 bases. Trimming removed 1 base from V and 6 bases from J, with 26 bases in between. The length of the CDR3 is 18 residues. Germline values: CDR1 DFQATT, CDR2 SNEGSKA (reference sequence).

The rearrangement uses TRBV6-1 and TRBJ1-6; D call uncertain. Per the germline V gene, CDR1 is MNHNS and CDR2 is SASEGT. The CDR3 has 15 amino acids. The germline V and J ends were trimmed by 1 base and 8 bases, with 12 bases remaining between them. The CDR3 reads CASSEVGGKYSPLHF. In DNA, the CDR3 is TGTGCCAGCAGTGAAGTCGGAGGGAAGTATTCACCCCTCCACTTT.

The V gene is TRBV5-1, the J gene TRBJ2-1; D perhaps matches TRBD1 (7 bases). The V end lost 0 bases, the J end lost 6 bases, and 13 bases lay between the germline ends. This CDR3 is built from 15 residues. Germline CDR1 and CDR2: SGHRS and YFSETQ. CDR3 sequence reads: CASSLAAGGGNEQFF. CDR3 bases: TGCGCCAGCAGCTTGGCCGCAGGGGGAGGCAATGAGCAGTTCTTC.

Ten or more counts support this clonotype. This chain uses TRBV18 with TRBJ1-1; D unclear. The CDR3 has 12 residues. The V and J ends lost 3 bases and 5 bases respectively, with 7 bases between them. CDR1 and CDR2 (germline): KGHSH, LQKENI. The DNA for the CDR3 is TGTGCCAGCTCACCGGGTGAGACTGAAGCTTTCTTT. This gives the protein CASSPGETEAFF.

This clonotype appeared a few times. The chain carries TRBV5-1 and TRBJ2-1; no reliable D call. Trimming removed 2 bases from V and 4 bases from J, with 19 bases in between. Germline values: CDR1 SGHRS, CDR2 YFSETQ. CDR3 length equals 17 residues. The CDR3 reads CASSFSTQTGVYNEQFF. CDR3 DNA sequence: TGCGCCAGCAGCTTCAGTACTCAGACTGGGGTATACAATGAGCAGTTCTTC. The full variable domain, its missing parts supplied by reference TRBV5-1 and TRBJ2-1, is KAGVTQTPRYLIKTRGQQVTLSCSPISGHRSVSWYQQTPGQGLQFLFEYFSETQRNKGNFPGRFSGRQFSNSRSEMNVSTLELGDSALYLCASSFSTQTGVYNEQFFGPGTRLTVL.

This clonotype was found once. The chain is built from TRBV24-1 and TRBJ2-1; perhaps D is TRBD1 or TRBD2 (5 bases each). Trimming left V 1 base short and J 6 bases short, with 6 bases between. This CDR3 comprises 13 residues. Germline V gives CDR1 KGHDR, CDR2 SFDVKD. CDR3 DNA sequence: TGTGCCACCAGTGATTTCGGGACCAATGAGCAGTTCTTC. It yields the protein CATSDFGTNEQFF.

Here the CDR3 reads CASSLVLQTSYNEQFF. CDR3 nucleotide sequence: TGCGCCAGCAGCTTGGTGTTGCAGACCTCCTACAATGAGCAGTTCTTC. The rearrangement uses TRBV5-1 and TRBJ2-1; no reliable D call. This CDR3 is 16 amino acids long. Germline CDR1 is SGHRS and CDR2 is YFSETQ. The V end was cut by 0 bases, the J end by 0 bases, with 10 bases between. Drawing the rest from reference TRBV5-1 and TRBJ2-1, the complete variable domain is KAGVTQTPRYLIKTRGQQVTLSCSPISGHRSVSWYQQTPGQGLQFLFEYFSETQRNKGNFPGRFSGRQFSNSRSEMNVSTLELGDSALYLCASSLVLQTSYNEQFFGPGTRLTVL.

The rearrangement uses TRBV5-1 and TRBJ2-7; D unresolved. CDR1 SGHRS and CDR2 YFSETQ come from the germline V gene. There are 13 residues in the CDR3. The V end was cut by 1 base, the J end by 6 bases, with 11 bases between. CDR3 loop: CASSLSGVREQYF. CDR3 in DNA: TGCGCCAGCAGCTTGTCGGGCGTACGCGAGCAGTACTTC. Full variable domain (rest looked up from reference TRBV5-1 and TRBJ2-7): KAGVTQTPRYLIKTRGQQVTLSCSPISGHRSVSWYQQTPGQGLQFLFEYFSETQRNKGNFPGRFSGRQFSNSRSEMNVSTLELGDSALYLCASSLSGVREQYFGPGTRLTVT.

This clonotype occurred a few times. The chain employs TRBV10-3 and TRBJ2-7, with a weak D call TRBD1 (6 bases). The CDR3 sequence is 15 residues long. The V and J ends lost 0 bases and 0 bases respectively, with 9 bases between them. Germline V CDR1 and CDR2: ENHRY, SYGVKD. In DNA form, the CDR3 reads TGTGCCATCAGTGAGTCGGGGGCCAGCTCCTACGAGCAGTACGTC. Translating it yields CAISESGASSYEQYV.

The J gene is TRBJ2-1, the V gene TRBV20-1; 9 bases are a match to TRBD2. The germline V gene encodes CDR1 DFQATT and CDR2 SNEGSKA (reference sequence). The CDR3 runs 17 residues. With V trimmed by 0 bases and J by 2 bases, 8 bases remained unmatched. The CDR3 loop is CSARDPRLADAYNEQFF. The CDR3 DNA follows: TGCAGTGCTAGAGACCCTAGACTAGCGGACGCCTACAATGAGCAGTTCTTC.

The V gene is TRBV6-2 or TRBV6-3, the J gene TRBJ2-2, with 7 bases that match TRBD2. The CDR3 consists of 16 residues. The junction had 5 bases not matched to a gene; V was cut back by 2 bases and J by 2 bases. The germline gives CDR1 MNHEY, CDR2 SVGEGT. CDR3 in DNA: TGTGCCAGCAGTTACAGTCGGGAGGACAACACCGGGGAGCTGTTTTTT. Protein: CASSYSREDNTGELFF.

This clonotype appeared a single time. Possible read error: a much larger clone is one base away. The chain links TRBV4-1 to TRBJ2-5, with TRBD1 matching 7 bases. CDR3 length equals 15 residues. Per the germline V gene, CDR1 is MGHRA and CDR2 is YSYEKL. CDR3 sequence (DNA): TGCGCCAGCGGCGGCAGGGCAGGGGGTCAAGAGACCCACTACTTC. Amino acids: CASGGRAGGQETHYF.

This clonotype was seen more than once but under ten times. The chain recombines TRBV7-9 with TRBJ2-5; no clear D gene. There are 15 residues in the CDR3. Per the germline V gene, CDR1 is SEHNR and CDR2 is FQNEAQ (reference sequence). V was shortened by 0 bases and J by 7 bases, with 15 bases between the two germline ends. CDR3 nucleotides: TGTGCCAGCAGCTTAGCTGGTACGCTCGGTGGGACCCAGTACTTC. Residues: CASSLAGTLGGTQYF.